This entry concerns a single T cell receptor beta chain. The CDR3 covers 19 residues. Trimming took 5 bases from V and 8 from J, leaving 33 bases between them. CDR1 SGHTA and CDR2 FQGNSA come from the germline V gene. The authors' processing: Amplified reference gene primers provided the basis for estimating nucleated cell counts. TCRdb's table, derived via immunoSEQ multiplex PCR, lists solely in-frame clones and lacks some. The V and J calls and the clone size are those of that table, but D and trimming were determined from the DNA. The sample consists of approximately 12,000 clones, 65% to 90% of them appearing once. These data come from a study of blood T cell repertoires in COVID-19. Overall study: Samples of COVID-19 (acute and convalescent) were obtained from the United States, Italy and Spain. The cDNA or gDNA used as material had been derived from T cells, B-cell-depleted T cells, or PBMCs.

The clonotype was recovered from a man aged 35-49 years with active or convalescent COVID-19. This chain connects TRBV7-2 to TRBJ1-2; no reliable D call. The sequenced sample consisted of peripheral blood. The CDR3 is CASSERAPVFQSRPGGYTF. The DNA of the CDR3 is TGTGCCAGCAGCGAGAGGGCCCCCGTGTTTCAGTCCCGACCGGGAGGCTACACCTTC.